This TCR beta chain comes out of a study of cytomegalovirus exposure and HLA in healthy donors. Study-wide results and caveats: Among donors in an Asian-associated ancestry cluster, a later analysis reportedly found fewer N-insertions than the roughly 610-donor mean. According to reports, the classifier identified cytomegalovirus status with high specificity and sensitivity.

Primers for the PCR totalled 60 Vbeta and 13 Jbeta. Assay used: immunoSEQ multiplex PCR; TCRdb lists only in-frame clones, some missing. This sample's table has approximately 70,000 clones. This CDR3 has 17 amino acids. V shed 0 bases and J 3 bases; nucleotides not matched to a gene: 6. CDR1 MGHRA and CDR2 YSYEKL come from the germline V gene. Concerning this clone: The target antigen is unknown.

The source material was PBMCs. This chain links TRBV4-1 with TRBJ2-1; 9 bases are a match to TRBD2. The sequence was collected from a female donor in good health and CMV-seropositive. The CDR3 loop reads CASSQEASGGYYNEQFF. Written as DNA, the CDR3 is TGCGCCAGCAGCCAAGAGGCGAGCGGGGGGTACTACAATGAGCAGTTCTTC.